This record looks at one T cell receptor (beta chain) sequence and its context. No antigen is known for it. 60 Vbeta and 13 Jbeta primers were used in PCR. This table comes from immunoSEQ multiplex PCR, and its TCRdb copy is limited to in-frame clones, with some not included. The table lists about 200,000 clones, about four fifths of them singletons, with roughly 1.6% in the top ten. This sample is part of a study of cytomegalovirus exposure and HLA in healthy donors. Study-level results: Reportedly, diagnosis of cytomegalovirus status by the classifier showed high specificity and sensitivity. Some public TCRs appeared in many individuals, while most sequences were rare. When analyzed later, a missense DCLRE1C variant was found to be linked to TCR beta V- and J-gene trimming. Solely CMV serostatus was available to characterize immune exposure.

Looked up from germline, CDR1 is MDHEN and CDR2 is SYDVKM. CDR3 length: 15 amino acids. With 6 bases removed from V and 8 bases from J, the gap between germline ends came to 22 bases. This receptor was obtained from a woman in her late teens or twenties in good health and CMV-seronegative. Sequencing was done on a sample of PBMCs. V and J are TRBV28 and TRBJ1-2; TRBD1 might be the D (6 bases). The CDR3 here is CASSMTGVGSQGYTF. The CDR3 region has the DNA TGTGCCAGCAGCATGACAGGAGTTGGGAGTCAGGGCTACACCTTC.